This T cell receptor beta chain was identified during a study of OX40 agonist ivuxolimab in advanced cancers. About the research overall: Recorded diagnoses for dose-escalation patients were hepatocellular carcinoma, melanoma, renal cell or head and neck cancer.

With regard to this clone: Its matching antigen is unknown.

CDR1 SNHLY and CDR2 FYNNEI come from the germline V gene. CDR3 length: 16 residues. V lost 1 base, J lost 2 bases, and 5 bases stayed unmatched. Whole-study results and caveats: CD4+ and CD8+ blood T cells expanded clonally by week 6 at 0.1 to 3.0 mg/kg. With doses of 0.1-3.0 mg/kg, partial responders showed among the lowest clonal expansion.

Profiling relied on immunoSEQ multiplex PCR, and the TCRdb table lists in-frame clones only, not all of them. This table has some 81,000 clones, over 75% appearing once. This sequence originates from an adult with an advanced solid tumor such as melanoma, head and neck, liver or kidney cancer. The V gene is TRBV2, the J gene TRBJ1-5; 7 bases map to TRBD1. Sequenced material: CD4+ or CD8+ T cells sorted from blood, taken in a trial of the OX40 agonist ivuxolimab. The CDR3 nucleotides read TGTGCCAGCAGTGAAGGGCGCGGGACAGGCAATCAGCCCCAGCATTTT. It is translated as CASSEGRGTGNQPQHF.